A single sample is the source of the 3 T cell receptor beta chains below, sequenced in a study of blood T cell repertoires in COVID-19 (dated by TCRdb to 2018 to 2021). Library preparation employed the immunoSEQ multiplex PCR assay. Entries here come from immuneACCESS through TCRdb and include only in-frame sequences with V and J called. Some clones fail to appear in such tables; in the studies checked, an unresolved V gene covers under half of the shortfall, and the cause of the remainder is unknown. This sample holds 20,000 to 30,000 clones; approximately 77% were observed only once. The ten top clones hold more than 12% of the sample. The sample taken for sequencing was peripheral blood. The receptor set was obtained from a man older than 75 with active or convalescent COVID-19.

The chain links TRBV18 to TRBJ1-3; D gene ambiguous. The germline V and J ends were trimmed by 6 bases and 5 bases, with 5 bases remaining between them. Germline CDR1 and CDR2: KGHSH and LQKENI. The CDR3 is made up of 11 amino acids. CDR3 residues: CASSDRNTIYF. In DNA form, the CDR3 reads TGTGCCAGCTCCGACAGAAACACCATATATTTT.

The chain carries TRBV11-2 and TRBJ2-7, with D perhaps TRBD2 (5 bases). CDR3 length: 13 amino acids. CDR1 SGHAT and CDR2 FQNNGV come from the germline V gene. V was clipped by 1 base and J by 6 bases, with 10 bases between them. CDR3 sequence (DNA): TGTGCCAGCAGCTTAGTGGGAGAGCCCGAGCAGTACTTC. This encodes CASSLVGEPEQYF.

This chain joins TRBV7-2 and TRBJ1-1; 7 nucleotides agree with TRBD1. Trimming removed 3 bases from V and 4 bases from J; junction bases left unmatched: 2. The CDR3 has 13 residues. The germline gives CDR1 SGHTA, CDR2 FQGNSA. The CDR3 loop is CASSFTGATEAFF. The CDR3 nucleotides read TGTGCCAGCAGCTTCACAGGGGCCACTGAAGCTTTCTTT.